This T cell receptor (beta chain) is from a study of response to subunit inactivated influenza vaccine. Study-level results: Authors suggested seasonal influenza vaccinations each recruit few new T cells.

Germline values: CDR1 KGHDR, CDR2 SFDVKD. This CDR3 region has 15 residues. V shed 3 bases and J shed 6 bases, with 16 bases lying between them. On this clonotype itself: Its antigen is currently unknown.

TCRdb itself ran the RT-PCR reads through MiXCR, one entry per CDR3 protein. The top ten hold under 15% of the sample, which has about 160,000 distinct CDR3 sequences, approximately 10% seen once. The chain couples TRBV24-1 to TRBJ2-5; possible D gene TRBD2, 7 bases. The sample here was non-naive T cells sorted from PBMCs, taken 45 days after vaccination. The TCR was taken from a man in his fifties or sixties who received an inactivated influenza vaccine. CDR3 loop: CATSDGDGGRKTQYF. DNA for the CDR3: TGTGCCACCAGTGATGGGGACGGGGGGCGGAAGACCCAGTACTTC.